The 25 T cell receptor beta chains presented below share a single source sample, sequenced in a study of OX40 agonist ivuxolimab in advanced cancers. Method: immunoSEQ multiplex PCR; TCRdb's copy keeps in-frame clones and lacks some. The data contain roughly 50,000 clones, 91% of them singletons. The material was CD4+ or CD8+ T cells sorted from blood, obtained in a trial of the OX40 agonist ivuxolimab. The source of these receptors is an adult with an advanced solid tumor such as melanoma, head and neck, liver or kidney cancer.

This rearrangement joins TRBV9 to TRBJ1-1, with 7 bases that match TRBD1. This CDR3 has 15 residues. The J segment lost 2 bases and the V segment lost 0 bases, leaving 4 bases of the junction unmatched. Germline V gene data show CDR1 as SGDLS and CDR2 as YYNGEE. DNA of the CDR3: TGTGCCAGCAGCGTAGCAGGACAGGAAAACACTGAAGCTTTCTTT. Translated: CASSVAGQENTEAFF.

The rearrangement uses TRBV15 and TRBJ1-4; D possibly corresponds to TRBD1 (5 bases). The CDR3 loop spans 16 amino acids. Germline-derived CDR1 and CDR2 are LNHNV and YYDKDF (reference sequence). Trimming shortened V by 5 bases and J by 3 bases, and 16 bases separated the two germline ends. This chain's CDR3 is CATSLRRVGANEKLFF. DNA for the CDR3: TGTGCCACCAGCCTCCGAAGGGTAGGGGCTAATGAAAAACTGTTTTTT.

V and J are TRBV6-5 and TRBJ1-2, with a tentative D call TRBD1 (6 bases). The CDR3 length is 14 residues. In germline, CDR1 is MNHEY, CDR2 SVGAGI. Trimming removed 2 bases from V and 4 bases from J, with 11 bases in between. The DNA for the CDR3 is TGTGCCAGCAGTTACGTAGGGGGATCCTATGGCTACACCTTC. The encoded protein is CASSYVGGSYGYTF.

This clone was observed once. This chain links TRBV10-3 with TRBJ2-3; unclear D gene. The germline CDR1 and CDR2 sequences are ENHRY and SYGVKD. Trimming pared 1 base from V and 3 bases from J, leaving 11 bases between. CDR3 length: 15 amino acids. CDR3 protein: CAISEYAGKTDTQYF. In DNA, the CDR3 is TGTGCCATCAGTGAGTATGCAGGTAAAACAGATACGCAGTATTTT.

The chain recombines TRBV5-1 with TRBJ2-7; possible D gene TRBD2, 6 bases. The germline CDR1 and CDR2 sequences are SGHRS and YFSETQ. The V gene lost 0 bases and the J gene lost 2 bases, with 15 bases spanning the gap. This CDR3 has 16 residues. The CDR3 DNA sequence: TGCGCCAGCAGCTTGGAAGCCAGCGGGCGCGCCTACGAGCAGTACTTC. This gives the protein CASSLEASGRAYEQYF.

The chain uses TRBV15 and TRBJ1-3; D unresolved. Germline V CDR1 and CDR2: LNHNV, YYDKDF (reference sequence). Trimming left V 4 bases short and J 0 bases short, with 13 bases between. CDR3 length equals 16 residues. CDR3 sequence: CATSNIGRSSGNTIYF. The CDR3 coding sequence is TGTGCCACCAGCAACATCGGACGGTCCTCTGGAAACACCATATATTTT.

The V gene is TRBV6-5, the J gene TRBJ2-1, with 8 positions matching TRBD2. The CDR3 runs 15 residues. CDR1 MNHEY and CDR2 SVGAGI come from the germline V gene. Germline trimming cut 6 bases from V and 4 bases from J; bases unmatched to any gene: 8. The CDR3 DNA is TGTGCCAGCAGCCCCGAGACTAGCGCTTACAATGAGCAGTTCTTC. Translated, it gives CASSPETSAYNEQFF.

The chain is built from TRBV6-5 and TRBJ2-5; D is possibly TRBD2 (6 bases). CDR3 size: 12 residues. Germline V CDR1 and CDR2: MNHEY, SVGAGI. Trimming took off 7 bases at V and 5 bases at J, with 11 bases between the two ends. The CDR3 bases are TGTGCCAGCAAAGACGGAGGGGAGACCCAGTACTTC. Translated, it gives CASKDGGETQYF.

The chain has TRBV27 and TRBJ1-2; 10 nucleotides align to TRBD1. The germline CDR1 and CDR2 sequences are MNHEY and SMNVEV (reference sequence). The CDR3 spans 13 residues. The junction had 5 bases not matched to a gene; V was cut back by 5 bases and J by 8 bases. CDR3 nucleotide sequence: TGTGCCAGCAGTCTCGGGACAGGGGCCGGCTACACCTTC. This translates into CASSLGTGAGYTF.

The CDR3 spells CAWSIIAYEQYF. The CDR3 DNA reads as TGTGCCTGGAGTATAATAGCCTACGAGCAGTACTTC. The chain employs TRBV30 and TRBJ2-7; D gene ambiguous. Germline lookup yields CDR1 GTSNPN and CDR2 SVGIG (reference sequence). The V end was cut by 2 bases, the J end by 2 bases, with 7 bases between. This CDR3 has 12 residues.

J is TRBJ1-5 and V is TRBV27; 7 bases are a match to TRBD1. This CDR3 spans 15 amino acids. Germline lookup yields CDR1 MNHEY and CDR2 SMNVEV (reference sequence). J lost 2 bases, V lost 5 bases, and 6 bases had no gene match. DNA for the CDR3: TGTGCCAGCAGTCCCGGGACAGATGGCAATCAGCCCCAGCATTTT. Translated: CASSPGTDGNQPQHF.

The chain employs TRBV19 and TRBJ2-2; D gene uncertain. Trimming cost V 6 bases and J 7 bases, with 12 bases left between them. Germline V gene lookup returns CDR1 LNHDA and CDR2 SQIVND (reference sequence). The CDR3 runs to 13 residues. CDR3 nucleotides: TGTGCCAGTAGCCCAGTGAGTCTCGGGGAGCTGTTTTTT. Amino acids: CASSPVSLGELFF.

J is TRBJ2-1 and V is TRBV2; no clear D. V lost 5 bases and J lost 3, with 11 bases in between. This CDR3 region has 14 residues. The germline V gene encodes CDR1 SNHLY and CDR2 FYNNEI. The CDR3 region is CASSPKSNYNEQFF. In DNA form, the CDR3 reads TGTGCCAGCAGTCCGAAGTCAAACTACAATGAGCAGTTCTTC.

The rearrangement joins TRBV27 to TRBJ2-1; no firm D call. The CDR3 totals 15 residues. The V gene lost 4 bases and the J gene lost 0 bases, with 10 bases spanning the gap. Germline lookup yields CDR1 MNHEY and CDR2 SMNVEV (reference sequence). The DNA for the CDR3 is TGTGCCAGCAGTTCGATCGTTAGCTCCTACAATGAGCAGTTCTTC. This sequence encodes CASSSIVSSYNEQFF.

The chain is built from TRBV12-5 and TRBJ2-1, with TRBD1 identical over 7 bases. This CDR3 comprises 18 residues. V lost 3 bases and J lost 3; bases outside the gene matches: 14. Germline CDR1 is LGHNT and CDR2 is FRNRAP. The CDR3 DNA reads TGTGCTAGTGGTTTATCTTGGGGCGACAGGGCCTACTACAATGAGCAGTTCTTC. Amino acids: CASGLSWGDRAYYNEQFF.

This chain joins TRBV6-5 and TRBJ1-1, with 9 bases identical to TRBD1. Germline V gene data show CDR1 as MNHEY and CDR2 as SVGAGI. With 1 base clipped from V and 8 bases from J, the junction kept 5 bases outside the gene matches. This CDR3 spans 14 amino acids. The CDR3 here is CASSYFPGTGEAFF. CDR3 nucleotide sequence: TGTGCCAGCAGTTACTTCCCCGGGACAGGGGAAGCTTTCTTT.

In its sample, this clone was seen a few times. V is TRBV27 and J is TRBJ1-1, with a tentative D call TRBD1 (6 bases). Trimming cost V 5 bases and J 1 base, with 8 bases left between them. The CDR3 runs to 13 residues. CDR1 MNHEY and CDR2 SMNVEV come from the germline V gene (reference sequence). In DNA, the CDR3 is TGTGCCAGCAGTAGGGGACAGAACACTGAAGCTTTCTTT. Translation: CASSRGQNTEAFF.

The gene calls are TRBV18 and TRBJ2-7, with 7 bases matching TRBD1. This CDR3 contains 16 residues. Germline V gene sequence: CDR1 KGHSH, CDR2 LQKENI. The V segment lost 2 bases and the J segment 1 base; nucleotides outside the gene matches: 8. The CDR3 coding sequence is TGTGCCAGCTCACCAAGTGTTAGACAGGGATCCTACGAGCAGTACTTC. It is translated as CASSPSVRQGSYEQYF.

The chain is built from TRBV4-1 and TRBJ2-7; 12 bases are a match to TRBD2. Per the germline V gene, CDR1 is MGHRA and CDR2 is YSYEKL. J was trimmed by 3 bases and V by 3 bases; bases with no gene match: 6. The CDR3 totals 16 residues. The CDR3 is CASSHLAGGQHYEQYF. In DNA, the CDR3 is TGCGCCAGCAGCCACCTAGCGGGGGGGCAACACTACGAGCAGTACTTC.

This chain joins TRBV19 and TRBJ1-5; the D is unclear. The CDR3 contains 15 residues. Germline values: CDR1 LNHDA, CDR2 SQIVND (reference sequence). V lost 0 bases and J 7 bases, leaving 13 bases between the germline ends. The CDR3 bases are TGTGCCAGTAGTATAGAGGGCCAACTGGGACAGCCCCAGCATTTT. This encodes CASSIEGQLGQPQHF.

The chain has TRBV5-1 and TRBJ1-1; D perhaps matches TRBD1 (5 bases). Germline V gives CDR1 SGHRS, CDR2 YFSETQ. The CDR3 spans 15 residues. Trimming took off 1 base at V and 4 bases at J, with 14 bases between the two ends. The CDR3 nucleotides are TGCGCCAGCAGCTTGTGGGTAGGGGCTGGCACTGAAGCTTTCTTT. This codes for CASSLWVGAGTEAFF.

The CDR3 is CASRGLYYTGELFF. The CDR3 nucleotides read TGTGCCAGCAGGGGACTATACTACACCGGGGAGCTGTTTTTT. The chain recombines TRBV27 with TRBJ2-2; 7 bases are a match to TRBD2. CDR1 is MNHEY, CDR2 SMNVEV, per germline (reference sequence). J was trimmed by 3 bases and V by 6 bases; bases with no gene match: 4. The CDR3 extends over 14 amino acids.

The chain combines TRBV7-9 with TRBJ2-1; 11 bases match TRBD2. With 5 bases clipped from V and 8 bases from J, the junction kept 8 bases outside the gene matches. The CDR3 totals 15 residues. Germline V CDR1 and CDR2: SEHNR, FQNEAQ (reference sequence). DNA for the CDR3: TGTGCCAGCAGCCCCACTAGCGGGGGCACCTATGAGCAGTTCTTC. Its translation: CASSPTSGGTYEQFF.

The chain carries TRBV7-9 and TRBJ2-1; 10 nucleotides line up with TRBD2. The CDR3 contains 16 residues. Germline V lookup: CDR1 SEHNR, CDR2 FQNEAQ (reference sequence). The V and J ends lost 3 bases and 5 bases, in that order; junction bases with no gene match: 7. In DNA, the CDR3 is TGTGCCAGCAGCTTCCCCACTAGCGGGGCTCACAATGAGCAGTTCTTC. It specifies CASSFPTSGAHNEQFF.

The chain uses TRBV7-3 and TRBJ2-3, with 14 bases identical to TRBD2. Germline CDR1 reads SGHTA; CDR2 reads FQGTGA. V was pared by 5 bases and J by 5 bases, with 9 bases of the junction left unmatched. The CDR3 covers 17 residues. This chain's CDR3 is CASSPGLAGASQDTQYF. The CDR3 DNA sequence: TGTGCCAGCAGCCCGGGACTAGCGGGAGCCTCTCAAGATACGCAGTATTTT. The full variable domain, completed using reference TRBV7-3 and TRBJ2-3, is GAGVSQTPSNKVTEKGKYVELRCDPISGHTALYWYRQSLGQGPEFLIYFQGTGAADDSGLPNDRFFAVRPEGSVSTLKIQRTERGDSAVYLCASSPGLAGASQDTQYFGPGTRLTVL.